This TCR beta chain was captured in a study of shared clonotypes between healthy human individuals. Study-wide background: A donor's plate count was three for CD4 naive and three for CD4 memory; CD8 naive had two and CD8 memory one.

DNA at about 200 ng, roughly 30,000 T cell genomes, went into sorted-subset replicate PCRs. Sequencing used immunoSEQ multiplex PCR; TCRdb keeps in-frame clones, though not all of them. Of roughly 2.2 million clones in the sample, over 85% were seen once. Free of recent acute infections or vaccinations, the donors were healthy HIV-negative adults. CD45RA+ naive and CD45RA-negative memory subsets were separated from CD4+ cells. V lost 5 bases, J lost 1 base, and 11 bases lay in between. CDR1 is MRHNA and CDR2 is SNTAGT in the germline V gene. The CDR3 consists of 14 residues. The sample was naive CD4+ T cells from PBMCs. Subset defined: CD45RA+ positively selected. The chain is built from TRBV6-4 and TRBJ1-2; D is unresolved. This receptor was identified in a man aged 18-30 years in good health. Some clones in this sample may be carry-over from other donors' samples. CDR3 region: CASSPDGLNYGYTF. The CDR3 DNA reads TGTGCCAGCAGTCCCGACGGACTTAACTATGGCTACACCTTC.